The 4 T cell receptor beta chains below come from one sample, sequenced in a study of T cells in localized non-small cell lung cancer (dated by TCRdb to about 2020). To prepare the library, the immunoSEQ multiplex PCR assay was applied. The table comes from immuneACCESS by way of TCRdb, which keeps in-frame sequences with V and J called. Part of the clones is missing from these tables; in studies checked, under half for an unresolved V gene and the rest for unknown reasons. The sample yields under 70,000 clones; 75% to 90% were counted once. Approximately 5.2% of the sample is held by the ten biggest clonotypes. The material sequenced was peripheral blood, taken before any cancer treatment. These TCRs come from a woman aged 35 to 75 with stage I lung adenocarcinoma.

The V gene is TRBV6-5, the J gene TRBJ2-1; unclear D gene. This CDR3 comprises 13 residues. Germline assignment: CDR1 MNHEY and CDR2 SVGAGI. Trimming shortened V by 6 bases and J by 4 bases, and 10 bases separated the two germline ends. Here the CDR3 DNA reads TGTGCCAGCAGGCTTGGATCTTACAATGAGCAGTTCTTC. Its protein product is CASRLGSYNEQFF.

The genes are TRBV30 and TRBJ2-2; 9 bases agree with TRBD2. The CDR3 contains 15 residues. Germline values: CDR1 GTSNPN, CDR2 SVGIG (reference sequence). V gave up 0 bases and J gave up 6 bases; unmatched junction bases: 5. This CDR3 reads CAWSVGLARAGELFF. Here the CDR3 DNA reads TGTGCCTGGAGTGTTGGACTAGCGAGGGCCGGGGAGCTGTTTTTT.

The V call is TRBV29-1, the J call TRBJ2-5; D unclear. This CDR3 contains 12 residues. Germline CDR1 reads SQVTM; CDR2 reads ANQGSEA. V was shortened by 0 bases and J by 4 bases, with 6 bases between the two germline ends. The CDR3 DNA sequence: TGCAGCGTTGAAGATCCCGGAGAGACCCAGTACTTC. It codes for CSVEDPGETQYF.

The chain combines TRBV5-1 with TRBJ1-1; D may be TRBD1 (6 bases). The V end lost 1 base, the J end lost 4 bases, and 14 bases lay between the germline ends. Germline assignment: CDR1 SGHRS and CDR2 YFSETQ. The CDR3 sequence is 15 residues long. In DNA, the CDR3 is TGCGCCAGCAGCTTGTTGGGGGCGGGGTCCACTGAAGCTTTCTTT. It encodes CASSLLGAGSTEAFF.